A selection of T cell receptor beta chains follows, all from one sample in a study of CD8 T cells in ankylosing spondylitis. TCRdb processed the 5' RACE reads anew with MiXCR; each CDR3 protein has one entry. In the table there are around 250,000 distinct CDR3 sequences, roughly 10% of which are singletons. The material sequenced was blood, either unsorted or a sorted T cell fraction (not recorded which). These receptors all come from a male donor with ankylosing spondylitis or in good health (not recorded which). Each CDR3 is given with its conserved first and last residue. A D gene is named only where the DNA matches it firmly. Clone size is stated in some rows and not others, as once, few, many or a class when expanded.

V,J,D,size,CDR3,DNA
TRBV5-1,TRBJ2-6,TRBD2,many,CASSLSGRAGANVLTF,TGCGCCAGCAGCTTAAGCGGGAGAGCTGGGGCCAACGTCCTGACTTTC
TRBV20-1,TRBJ2-5,-,many,CSARPDGETQYF,TGCAGTGCTAGACCCGACGGGGAGACCCAGTACTTC
TRBV18,TRBJ1-2,-,few,CASWAPKFGGDGYTF,TGTGCCAGCTGGGCCCCAAAGTTCGGGGGAGATGGCTACACCTTC
TRBV4-1,TRBJ1-2,TRBD1,-,CASSHFDRGRAYGYTF,TGCGCCAGCAGCCATTTCGACAGGGGGCGGGCCTATGGCTACACCTTC
TRBV29-1,TRBJ2-7,-,-,CSVEENYEQYF,TGCAGCGTTGAAGAGAACTACGAGCAGTACTTC
TRBV12-3/TRBV12-4,TRBJ1-5,-,many,CASSLGGALEKPQHF,TGTGCCAGCAGTTTAGGGGGGGCCCTGGAAAAGCCCCAGCATTTT
TRBV27,TRBJ1-1,-,-,CASSPDGGGTEAFF,TGTGCCAGCAGCCCAGACGGGGGTGGAACTGAAGCTTTCTTT
TRBV20-1,TRBJ2-1,-,many,CSALDRRLNEQFF,TGCAGTGCGCTGGACAGACGTCTCAATGAGCAGTTCTTC
TRBV18,TRBJ2-1,TRBD2,-,CASSQVIAGGDNEQFF,TGTGCCAGCTCACAAGTCATAGCGGGAGGGGACAATGAGCAGTTCTTC
TRBV5-1,TRBJ1-2,-,many,CASSLGLSSAGKNYGYTF,TGCGCCAGCAGCTTGGGGTTGAGTTCGGCAGGAAAAAACTATGGCTACACCTTC
TRBV18,TRBJ2-1,-,-,CASSPPGRTEQFF,TGTGCCAGCTCACCCCCTGGACGGACCGAGCAGTTCTTC
TRBV5-5,TRBJ1-1,TRBD1,many,CASSKQGMNTEAFF,TGTGCCAGCAGCAAACAGGGGATGAACACTGAAGCTTTCTTT
TRBV20-1,TRBJ2-7,TRBD2,many,CSASGRSNSYEQYF,TGCAGTGCGAGCGGGAGATCTAACTCCTACGAGCAGTACTTC
TRBV5-1,TRBJ2-1,-,many,CASSLSTTHNEQFF,TGCGCCAGCAGCTTGTCAACCACTCATAATGAGCAGTTCTTC
TRBV24-1,TRBJ2-1,TRBD2,many,CATSDPLTTTSGSVFHNEQFF,TGTGCCACCAGTGATCCCCTGACCACGACTAGCGGGAGTGTTTTCCACAATGAGCAGTTCTTC
TRBV5-1,TRBJ2-5,-,many,CASSLGLSGGETQYF,TGCGCCAGCAGCTTGGGCTTGTCGGGCGGGGAGACCCAGTACTTC
TRBV20-1,TRBJ2-3,-,many,CSAPGQRRTDTQYF,TGCAGTGCCCCCGGCCAGCGGCGCACAGATACGCAGTATTTT
TRBV20-1,TRBJ2-1,-,-,CSARETLYNEQFF,TGCAGTGCTAGAGAGACTCTTTATAATGAGCAGTTCTTC
TRBV5-1,TRBJ2-5,TRBD1,many,CASSRIGQGAGETQYF,TGCGCCAGCAGCCGAATCGGACAGGGGGCAGGGGAGACCCAGTACTTC
TRBV5-1,TRBJ2-1,-,many,CASSFGADSYNEQFF,TGCGCCAGCAGCTTCGGCGCTGACTCCTACAATGAGCAGTTCTTC
TRBV12-3/TRBV12-4,TRBJ2-1,TRBD2,many,CATKTGTSGLGEQFF,TGTGCCACCAAAACCGGGACTAGCGGGTTGGGTGAGCAGTTCTTC
TRBV25-1,TRBJ2-7,-,few,CASSLSDTEQYF,TGTGCCAGCAGCCTTTCGGATACCGAGCAGTACTTC
TRBV29-1,TRBJ2-5,-,many,CSVLQLRLPQETQYF,TGCAGCGTTCTTCAATTGAGACTCCCACAAGAGACCCAGTACTTC